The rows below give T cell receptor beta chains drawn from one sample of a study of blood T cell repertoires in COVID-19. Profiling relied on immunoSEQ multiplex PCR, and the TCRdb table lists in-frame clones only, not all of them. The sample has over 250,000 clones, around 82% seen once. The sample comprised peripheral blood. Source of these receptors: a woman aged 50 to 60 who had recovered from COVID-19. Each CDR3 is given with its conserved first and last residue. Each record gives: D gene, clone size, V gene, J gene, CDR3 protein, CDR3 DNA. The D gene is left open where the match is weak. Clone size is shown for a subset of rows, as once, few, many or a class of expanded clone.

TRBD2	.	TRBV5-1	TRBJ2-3	CASSPTGTSGGSTDTQYF	TGCGCCAGCAGCCCGACCGGGACTAGCGGGGGTAGCACAGATACGCAGTATTTT
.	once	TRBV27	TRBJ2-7	CASSFGRGWYEQYF	TGTGCCAGCAGTTTCGGCAGGGGTTGGTACGAGCAGTACTTC
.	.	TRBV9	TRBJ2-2	CASSELASAGELFF	TGTGCCAGCAGCGAACTAGCTAGCGCCGGGGAGCTGTTTTTT
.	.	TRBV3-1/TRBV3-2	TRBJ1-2	CASSQDGGDWGYTF	TGTGCCAGCAGCCAAGATGGGGGGGATTGGGGCTACACCTTC
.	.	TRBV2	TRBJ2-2	CASSEPRGGELFF	TGTGCCAGCAGTGAACCCAGGGGCGGGGAGCTGTTTTTT
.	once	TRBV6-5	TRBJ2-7	CASSRDTIAYEQYF	TGTGCCAGCAGTCGGGACACGATTGCCTACGAGCAGTACTTC
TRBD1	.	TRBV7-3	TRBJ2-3	CASSDGGQGTTDTQYF	TGTGCCAGCAGCGACGGGGGACAGGGGACTACAGATACGCAGTATTTT
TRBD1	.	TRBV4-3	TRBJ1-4	CASSQAEGTGYEKLFF	TGCGCCAGCAGCCAAGCTGAAGGGACAGGGTATGAAAAACTGTTTTTT
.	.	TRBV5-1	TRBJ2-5	CASSRQTDETQYF	TGCGCCAGCAGCCGCCAGACAGACGAGACCCAGTACTTC
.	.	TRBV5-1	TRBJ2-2	CASSLAWQGATNTGELFF	TGCGCCAGCAGCTTGGCGTGGCAGGGCGCCACGAACACCGGGGAGCTGTTTTTT
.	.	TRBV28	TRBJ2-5	CASSLSEETQYF	TGTGCCAGCAGTTTGAGTGAGGAGACCCAGTACTTC
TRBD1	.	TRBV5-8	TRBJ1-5	CASGGTGAQPQHF	TGTGCCAGCGGTGGGACAGGGGCTCAGCCCCAGCATTTT
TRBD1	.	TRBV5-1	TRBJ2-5	CASSSKTGRETQYF	TGCGCCAGCAGCTCAAAGACAGGGCGCGAGACCCAGTACTTC
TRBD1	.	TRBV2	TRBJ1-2	CASNPTGGGYGYTF	TGTGCCAGCAATCCAACAGGGGGCGGCTATGGCTACACCTTC
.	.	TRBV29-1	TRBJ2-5	CSVDRGFDQETQYF	TGCAGCGTTGATAGGGGATTTGACCAAGAGACCCAGTACTTC
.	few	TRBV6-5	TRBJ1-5	CASSQQSSNQPQHF	TGTGCCAGCAGTCAACAGTCTAGCAATCAGCCCCAGCATTTT
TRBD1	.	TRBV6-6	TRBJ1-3	CASSYSGGVGNTIYF	TGTGCCAGCAGTTATTCAGGGGGCGTGGGAAACACCATATATTTT